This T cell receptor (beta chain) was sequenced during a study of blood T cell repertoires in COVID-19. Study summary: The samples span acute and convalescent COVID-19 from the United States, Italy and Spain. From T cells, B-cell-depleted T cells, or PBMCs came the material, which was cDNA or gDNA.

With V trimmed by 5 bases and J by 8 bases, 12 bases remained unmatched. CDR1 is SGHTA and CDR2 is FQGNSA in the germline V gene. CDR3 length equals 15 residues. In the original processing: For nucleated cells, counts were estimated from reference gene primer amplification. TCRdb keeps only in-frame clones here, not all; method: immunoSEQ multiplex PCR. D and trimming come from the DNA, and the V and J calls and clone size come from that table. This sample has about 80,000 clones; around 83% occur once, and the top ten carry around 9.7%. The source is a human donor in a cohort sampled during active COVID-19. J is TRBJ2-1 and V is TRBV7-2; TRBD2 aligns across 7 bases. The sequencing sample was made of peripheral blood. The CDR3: CASSPSGGGSHEQFF. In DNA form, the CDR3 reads TGTGCCAGCAGCCCTTCCGGCGGGGGATCTCATGAGCAGTTCTTC.